This TCR beta chain derives from a study of blood T cell repertoires in COVID-19. Study-wide context: Samples came from the United States, Italy and Spain, spanning acute and convalescent COVID-19.

Data came from immunoSEQ multiplex PCR; TCRdb stores just in-frame clones and leaves some out. The data show about 290,000 clones, about nine tenths seen once. Sequenced input: PBMCs or T cells enriched from blood (not recorded which). The sequence was collected from a woman aged 40 to 50 who had recovered from COVID-19.

CDR3 in DNA: TGTGCCAGCAGCGTAGCGGGGACACCGGGGACCCAGTACTTC. The encoded protein is CASSVAGTPGTQYF. This rearrangement joins TRBV9 to TRBJ2-5; perhaps TRBD1 as D (6 bases). The ends were cut back, 0 bases at V and 7 bases at J, with 13 bases in the middle. Germline CDR1 reads SGDLS; CDR2 reads YYNGEE. The CDR3 is 14 amino acids.